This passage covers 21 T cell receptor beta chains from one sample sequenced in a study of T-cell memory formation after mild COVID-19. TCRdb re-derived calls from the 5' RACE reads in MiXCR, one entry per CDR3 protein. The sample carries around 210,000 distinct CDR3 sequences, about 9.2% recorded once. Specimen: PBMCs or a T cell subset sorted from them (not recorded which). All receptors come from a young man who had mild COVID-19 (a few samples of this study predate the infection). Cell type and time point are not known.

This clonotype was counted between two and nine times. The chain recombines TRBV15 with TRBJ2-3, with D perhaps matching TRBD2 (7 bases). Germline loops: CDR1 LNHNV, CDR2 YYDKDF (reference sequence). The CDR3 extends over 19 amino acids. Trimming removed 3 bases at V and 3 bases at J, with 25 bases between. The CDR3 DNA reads TGTGCCACCAGCAGGTCGAGGCTTGGCGGGGGCTCCACGACAGATACGCAGTATTTT. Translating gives CATSRSRLGGGSTTDTQYF.

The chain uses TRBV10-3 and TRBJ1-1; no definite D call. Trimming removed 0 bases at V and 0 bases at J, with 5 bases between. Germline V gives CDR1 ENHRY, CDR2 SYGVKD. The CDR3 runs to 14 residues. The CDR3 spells CAISESTVNTEAFF. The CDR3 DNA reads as TGTGCCATCAGTGAGTCGACGGTGAACACTGAAGCTTTCTTT.

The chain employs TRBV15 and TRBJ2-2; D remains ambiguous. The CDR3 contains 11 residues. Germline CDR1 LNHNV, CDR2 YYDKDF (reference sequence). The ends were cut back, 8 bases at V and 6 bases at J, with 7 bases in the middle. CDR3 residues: CATGRPGELFF. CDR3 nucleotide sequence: TGTGCCACCGGCCGACCCGGGGAGCTGTTTTTT.

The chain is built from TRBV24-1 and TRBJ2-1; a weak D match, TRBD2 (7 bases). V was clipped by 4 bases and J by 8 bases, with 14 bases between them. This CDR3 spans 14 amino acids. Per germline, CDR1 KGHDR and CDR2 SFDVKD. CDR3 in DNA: TGTGCCACCAGTGACGCCGGAGGGGGGGATGAGCAGTTCTTC. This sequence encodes CATSDAGGGDEQFF.

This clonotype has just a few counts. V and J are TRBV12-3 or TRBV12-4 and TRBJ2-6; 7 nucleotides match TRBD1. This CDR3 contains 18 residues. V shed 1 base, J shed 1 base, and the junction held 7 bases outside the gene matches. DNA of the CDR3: TGTGCCAGCAGTTTAGTTGGCAGGGGGTTGTCTGGGGCCAACGTCCTGACTTTC. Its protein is CASSLVGRGLSGANVLTF.

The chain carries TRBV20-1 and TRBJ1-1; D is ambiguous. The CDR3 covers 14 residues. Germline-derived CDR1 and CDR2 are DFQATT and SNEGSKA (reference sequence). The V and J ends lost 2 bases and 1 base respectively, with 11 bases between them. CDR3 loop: CSARLQVSNTEAFF. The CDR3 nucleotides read TGCAGTGCTAGATTACAAGTATCGAACACTGAAGCTTTCTTT.

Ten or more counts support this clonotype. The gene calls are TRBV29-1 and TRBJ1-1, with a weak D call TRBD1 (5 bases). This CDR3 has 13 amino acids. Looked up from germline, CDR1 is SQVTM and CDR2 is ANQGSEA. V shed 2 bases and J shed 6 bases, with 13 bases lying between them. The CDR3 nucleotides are TGCAGCGTTGAACCCAGGGCTGGCGCTGAAGCTTTCTTT. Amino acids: CSVEPRAGAEAFF.

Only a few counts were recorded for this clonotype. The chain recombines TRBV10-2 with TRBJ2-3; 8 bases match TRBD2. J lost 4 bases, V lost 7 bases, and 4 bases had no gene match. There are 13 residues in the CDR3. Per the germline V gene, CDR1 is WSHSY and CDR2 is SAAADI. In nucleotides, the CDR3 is TGCGCCAGCAAGGCGGGGGGATCAGATACGCAGTATTTT. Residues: CASKAGGSDTQYF.

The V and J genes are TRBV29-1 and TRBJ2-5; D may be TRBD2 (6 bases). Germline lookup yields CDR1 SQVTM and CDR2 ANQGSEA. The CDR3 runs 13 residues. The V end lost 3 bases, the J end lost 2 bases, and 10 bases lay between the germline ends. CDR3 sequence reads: CSVDRGLQETQYF. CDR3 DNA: TGCAGCGTTGATAGGGGACTGCAAGAGACCCAGTACTTC.

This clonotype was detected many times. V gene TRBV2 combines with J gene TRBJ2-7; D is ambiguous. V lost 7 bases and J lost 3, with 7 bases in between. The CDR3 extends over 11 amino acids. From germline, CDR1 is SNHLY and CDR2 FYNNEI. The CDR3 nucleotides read TGTGCCAGCACAGAGAACTACGAGCAGTACTTC. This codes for CASTENYEQYF.

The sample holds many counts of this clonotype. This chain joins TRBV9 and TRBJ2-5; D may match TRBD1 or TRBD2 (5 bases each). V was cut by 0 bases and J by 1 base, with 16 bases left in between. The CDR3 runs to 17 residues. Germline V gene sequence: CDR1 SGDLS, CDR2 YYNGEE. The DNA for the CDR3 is TGTGCCAGCAGCGTAGGGAAGGGACCCAGGGTCCAAGAGACCCAGTACTTC. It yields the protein CASSVGKGPRVQETQYF.

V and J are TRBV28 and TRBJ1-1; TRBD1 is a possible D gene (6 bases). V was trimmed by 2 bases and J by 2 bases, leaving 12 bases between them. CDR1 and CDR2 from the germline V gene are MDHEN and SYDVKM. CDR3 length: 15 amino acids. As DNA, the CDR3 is TGTGCCAGCAGTTTAAGGGGGACGGGTAACACTGAAGCTTTCTTT. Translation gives CASSLRGTGNTEAFF.

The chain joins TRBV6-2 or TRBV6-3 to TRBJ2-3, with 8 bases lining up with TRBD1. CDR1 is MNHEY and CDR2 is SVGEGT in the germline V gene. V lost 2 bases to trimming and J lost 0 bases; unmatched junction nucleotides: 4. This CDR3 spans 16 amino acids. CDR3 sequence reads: CASSYPGQGSTDTQYF. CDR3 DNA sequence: TGTGCCAGCAGTTACCCTGGACAGGGAAGCACAGATACGCAGTATTTT.

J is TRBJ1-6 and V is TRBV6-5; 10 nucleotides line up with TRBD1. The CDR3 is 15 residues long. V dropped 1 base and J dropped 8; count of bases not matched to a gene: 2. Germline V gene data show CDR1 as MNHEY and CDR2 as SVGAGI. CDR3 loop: CASSYFGQGDSPLHF. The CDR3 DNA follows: TGTGCCAGCAGTTACTTCGGACAGGGGGATTCACCCCTCCACTTT.

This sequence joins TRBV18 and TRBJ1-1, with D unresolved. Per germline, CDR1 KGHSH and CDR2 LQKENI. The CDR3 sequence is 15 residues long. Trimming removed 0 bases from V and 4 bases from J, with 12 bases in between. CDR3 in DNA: TGTGCCAGCTCACCACCGCTGGGCGGGAGCACTGAAGCTTTCTTT. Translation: CASSPPLGGSTEAFF.

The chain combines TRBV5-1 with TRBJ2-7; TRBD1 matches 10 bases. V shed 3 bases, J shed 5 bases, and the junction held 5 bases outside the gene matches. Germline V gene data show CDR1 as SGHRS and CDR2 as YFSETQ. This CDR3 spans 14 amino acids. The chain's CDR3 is CASSSGQGFNEQYF. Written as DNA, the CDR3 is TGCGCCAGCAGCTCGGGACAGGGGTTCAACGAGCAGTACTTC.

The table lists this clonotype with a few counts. The CDR3 spells CASSPTESSTDTQYF. The CDR3 nucleotides are TGTGCCAGCAGCCCGACTGAATCTAGCACAGATACGCAGTATTTT. V is TRBV5-6 and J is TRBJ2-3; D is uncertain. This CDR3 is built from 15 residues. The ends were cut back, 4 bases at V and 0 bases at J, with 12 bases in the middle. CDR1 is SGHDT, CDR2 YYEEEE, per germline.

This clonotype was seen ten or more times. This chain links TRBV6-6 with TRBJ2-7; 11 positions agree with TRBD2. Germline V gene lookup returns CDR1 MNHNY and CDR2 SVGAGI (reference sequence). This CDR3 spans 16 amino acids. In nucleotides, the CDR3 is TGTGCCAGCAGTGACTCTCGTACTAGCGGGGGTTACGAGCAGTACGTC. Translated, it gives CASSDSRTSGGYEQYV.

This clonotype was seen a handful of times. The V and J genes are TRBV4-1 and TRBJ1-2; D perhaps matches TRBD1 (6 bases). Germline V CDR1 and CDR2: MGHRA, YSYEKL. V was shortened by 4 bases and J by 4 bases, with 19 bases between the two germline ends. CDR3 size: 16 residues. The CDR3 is CASSRGQSLNLYGYTF. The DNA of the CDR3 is TGCGCCAGCAGCCGTGGACAGTCGCTTAATCTCTATGGCTACACCTTC.

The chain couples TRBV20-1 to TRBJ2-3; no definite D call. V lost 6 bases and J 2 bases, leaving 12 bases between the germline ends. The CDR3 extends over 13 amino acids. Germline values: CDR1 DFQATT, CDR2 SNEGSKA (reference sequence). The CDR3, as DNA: TGCAGTGCCACCTTTGAGGCCACAGATACGCAGTATTTT. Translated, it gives CSATFEATDTQYF.

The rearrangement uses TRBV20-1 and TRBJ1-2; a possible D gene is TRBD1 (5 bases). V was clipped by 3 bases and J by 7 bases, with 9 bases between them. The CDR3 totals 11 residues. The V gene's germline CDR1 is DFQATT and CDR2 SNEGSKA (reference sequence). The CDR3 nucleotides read TGCAGTGCTAGGCGGGGCTTTGGCTACACCTTC. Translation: CSARRGFGYTF.